These 12 T cell receptor beta chains share one sample of origin, sequenced in a study of blood T cell repertoires in COVID-19. The protocol was immunoSEQ multiplex PCR, while the TCRdb copy is restricted to in-frame clones and leaves out a portion. The table lists some 250,000 clones, approximately 84% of them singletons, with just over 3% in the top ten. The source material was peripheral blood. These receptor sequences come from a woman between 25 and 40 years old who had recovered from COVID-19.

The V call is TRBV11-3, the J call TRBJ2-7; 11 bases match TRBD2. Trimming took 0 bases from V and 2 from J; bases not matched to a gene: 9. Germline CDR1 SGHNT, CDR2 YENEEA. There are 18 residues in the CDR3. CDR3 amino acids: CASSLEGLAGGNPYEQYF. The CDR3 bases are TGTGCCAGCAGCTTAGAAGGTCTAGCGGGGGGCAACCCCTACGAGCAGTACTTC.

This clone was detected once. The V gene is TRBV27, the J gene TRBJ2-7; no clear D gene. Germline-derived CDR1 and CDR2 are MNHEY and SMNVEV (reference sequence). This CDR3 contains 15 residues. The V gene lost 3 bases and the J gene lost 3 bases, with 15 bases spanning the gap. CDR3 residues: CASSFFSPIGYEQYF. As DNA, the CDR3 is TGTGCCAGCAGTTTTTTCTCGCCGATCGGCTACGAGCAGTACTTC.

CDR3: CASSQPGLAGGAEETQYF. The CDR3 bases are TGCGCCAGCAGCCAGCCGGGACTAGCGGGGGGAGCCGAAGAGACCCAGTACTTC. The chain links TRBV4-1 to TRBJ2-5; TRBD2 aligns across 15 bases. CDR1 and CDR2 from the germline V gene are MGHRA and YSYEKL. CDR3 length: 18 amino acids. With 3 bases clipped from V and 3 bases from J, the junction kept 8 bases outside the gene matches.

V usage is TRBV24-1 and J usage is TRBJ2-3; 12 bases are a match to TRBD1. The germline gives CDR1 KGHDR, CDR2 SFDVKD. The CDR3 sequence is 16 residues long. V dropped 4 bases and J dropped 5; count of bases not matched to a gene: 6. CDR3 residues: CATSDRGTGGGDTQYF. The CDR3 nucleotides are TGTGCCACCAGTGACCGCGGGACAGGGGGCGGAGATACGCAGTATTTT.

The chain joins TRBV6-5 to TRBJ2-3, with D possibly TRBD2 on 6 matching bases. The ends were cut back, 0 bases at V and 2 bases at J, with 9 bases in the middle. The CDR3 loop spans 15 amino acids. Germline V lookup: CDR1 MNHEY, CDR2 SVGAGI. Here the CDR3 DNA reads TGTGCCAGCAGTTACTCGGCGGGACTCACAGATACGCAGTATTTT. This codes for CASSYSAGLTDTQYF.

The V call is TRBV19, the J call TRBJ2-3; tentative D call: TRBD2 (5 bases). V lost 3 bases, J lost 0 bases, and 10 bases lay in between. Germline V gene data show CDR1 as LNHDA and CDR2 as SQIVND (reference sequence). CDR3 length equals 15 residues. As DNA, the CDR3 is TGTGCCAGTAGTATGATTAGCGCAAGCACAGATACGCAGTATTTT. It encodes CASSMISASTDTQYF.

This chain's CDR3 is CASSPFTGNNEQFF. The CDR3 DNA sequence: TGTGCCAGCAGCCCCTTTACAGGGAACAATGAGCAGTTCTTC. The genes are TRBV9 and TRBJ2-1; D might be TRBD1 (6 bases). Trimming took 4 bases from V and 5 from J, leaving 13 bases between them. This CDR3 comprises 14 residues. The V gene's germline CDR1 is SGDLS and CDR2 YYNGEE.

The chain combines TRBV4-3 with TRBJ2-5, with 7 bases matching TRBD2. The CDR3 covers 17 residues. V shed 0 bases and J 4 bases; nucleotides not matched to a gene: 11. CDR1 is LGHNA and CDR2 is YSLEER in the germline V gene. The CDR3 region is CASSQDFDQPGGETQYF. CDR3 sequence (DNA): TGCGCCAGCAGCCAAGATTTCGACCAGCCGGGGGGAGAGACCCAGTACTTC.

The V and J genes are TRBV6-5 and TRBJ2-1; 8 bases are shared with TRBD2. J lost 3 bases, V lost 6 bases, and 4 bases had no gene match. Germline V gene data show CDR1 as MNHEY and CDR2 as SVGAGI. The length of the CDR3 is 14 residues. As DNA, the CDR3 is TGTGCCAGCAGGTGGCGGGGGGACTACAATGAGCAGTTCTTC. Amino acids: CASRWRGDYNEQFF.

The chain uses TRBV29-1 and TRBJ1-1; TRBD1 aligns across 8 bases. Germline CDR1 reads SQVTM; CDR2 reads ANQGSEA. The V gene end was trimmed by 1 base and the J gene end by 8 bases; junction bases not matched to a gene: 3. This CDR3 has 12 amino acids. The CDR3 sequence is CSVEGRGREAFF. The CDR3 nucleotides are TGCAGCGTTGAAGGCAGGGGGCGAGAAGCTTTCTTT.

CDR3 DNA sequence: TGTGCCAGCAGCTTAGAAGGGAGGGGTGGCTACACCTTC. Protein product: CASSLEGRGGYTF. This sequence joins TRBV7-9 and TRBJ1-2; possibly TRBD1 for D (5 bases). The V end was cut by 1 base, the J end by 7 bases, with 10 bases between. Germline loops: CDR1 SEHNR, CDR2 FQNEAQ (reference sequence). CDR3 length equals 13 residues. Full variable domain (rest looked up from reference TRBV7-9 and TRBJ1-2): DTGVSQNPRHKITKRGQNVTFRCDPISEHNRLYWYRQTLGQGPEFLTYFQNEAQLEKSRLLSDRFSAERPKGSFSTLEIQRTEQGDSAMYLCASSLEGRGGYTFGSGTRLTVV.

The chain employs TRBV12-3 or TRBV12-4 and TRBJ2-7; 7 nucleotides line up with TRBD1. V trimming: 3 bases; J trimming: 12 bases; junction bases outside the gene matches: 8. The CDR3 covers 12 residues. The CDR3 is CASSFPLGQVYF. The CDR3 bases are TGTGCCAGCAGTTTCCCCCTCGGACAGGTGTACTTC.